A single sample gave rise to the 20 T cell receptor beta chains below, sequenced in a study of cytomegalovirus exposure and HLA in healthy donors. The PCR was carried out with 60 Vbeta primers and 13 Jbeta primers. Data came from immunoSEQ multiplex PCR; TCRdb stores just in-frame clones and leaves some out. The sample lists some 190,000 clones, over 75% seen once, with about 1.8% in the top ten. What was sequenced was PBMCs. Receptors were obtained from a man younger than 30 in good health and CMV-seronegative.

J is TRBJ1-5 and V is TRBV5-3, with 12 bases identical to TRBD1. TRBV5-3 falls under the ORF class, with uncertain function. V dropped 4 bases and J dropped 7; count of bases not matched to a gene: 12. The CDR3 sequence is 17 residues long. This chain's CDR3 is CARSPATGQGAGQPQHF. As DNA, the CDR3 is TGTGCCAGAAGCCCAGCTACGGGACAGGGGGCAGGCCAGCCCCAGCATTTT.

The V call is TRBV27, the J call TRBJ2-1; 8 bases line up with TRBD2. The germline gives CDR1 MNHEY, CDR2 SMNVEV (reference sequence). The CDR3 extends over 13 amino acids. V lost 7 bases, J lost 9 bases, and 8 bases stayed unmatched. The CDR3 reads CASNQFSGTEQFF. The CDR3 DNA follows: TGTGCCAGCAACCAATTTAGCGGGACTGAGCAGTTCTTC.

V gene TRBV6-5 combines with J gene TRBJ1-6, with D possibly TRBD1 on 5 matching bases. The CDR3 totals 13 residues. CDR1 and CDR2 (germline): MNHEY, SVGAGI. V dropped 2 bases and J dropped 10 bases, with 9 bases sitting between them. This chain's CDR3 is CASSYQGGSPLHF. In DNA, the CDR3 is TGTGCCAGCAGTTACCAGGGAGGATCACCCCTCCACTTT.

This chain links TRBV6-5 with TRBJ2-7; D not resolved. Trimming removed 6 bases from V and 0 bases from J, with 15 bases in between. Germline lookup yields CDR1 MNHEY and CDR2 SVGAGI. CDR3 length: 15 residues. The CDR3 DNA is TGTGCCAGCAGCCCCAGTAGCCAATTCTCCTACGAGCAGTACTTC. This gives the protein CASSPSSQFSYEQYF.

On this clone: This CDR3 is also generated by other DNA sequences in the sample. The rearrangement links TRBV20-1 to TRBJ2-1; D is uncertain. V lost 6 bases to trimming and J lost 10 bases, with 10 bases between them. The CDR3 is 10 residues long. Per germline, CDR1 DFQATT and CDR2 SNEGSKA (reference sequence). Here the CDR3 DNA reads TGCAGTGCCACTACCTCCGAGCAGTTCTTC. Translated: CSATTSEQFF.

The V and J genes are TRBV6-1 and TRBJ2-2, with 7 bases identical to TRBD1. V dropped 2 bases and J dropped 3; count of bases not matched to a gene: 3. There are 15 residues in the CDR3. Germline V lookup: CDR1 MNHNS, CDR2 SASEGT. CDR3 protein: CASSETGADTGELFF. The CDR3 coding sequence is TGTGCCAGCAGTGAAACAGGGGCGGACACCGGGGAGCTGTTTTTT.

The chain couples TRBV25-1 to TRBJ2-7; D is possibly TRBD1 (6 bases). CDR1 and CDR2 (germline): MGHDK, SYGVNS. V was trimmed by 5 bases and J by 0 bases, leaving 11 bases between them. This CDR3 is 14 amino acids long. Written as DNA, the CDR3 is TGTGCCAGCAGTAGACAGGAGCACTCCTACGAGCAGTACTTC. Its translation: CASSRQEHSYEQYF.

In its sample, this clone was seen a few times. The chain couples TRBV7-2 to TRBJ1-2; 8 nucleotides align to TRBD1. This CDR3 has 14 amino acids. Germline V lookup: CDR1 SGHTA, CDR2 FQGNSA. V lost 5 bases and J lost 3; bases outside the gene matches: 5. CDR3: CASSTSTGDYGYTF. The CDR3 coding sequence is TGTGCCAGCAGCACCTCGACAGGGGACTATGGCTACACCTTC.

The V gene is TRBV7-9, the J gene TRBJ1-2, with D perhaps matching TRBD1 (6 bases). The CDR3 runs 15 residues. V shed 4 bases and J shed 0 bases, with 12 bases lying between them. The germline V gene encodes CDR1 SEHNR and CDR2 FQNEAQ (reference sequence). Here the CDR3 reads CASSSGVGTNYGYTF. Here the CDR3 DNA reads TGTGCCAGCAGCTCAGGGGTCGGAACTAACTATGGCTACACCTTC. Together with reference TRBV7-9 and TRBJ1-2, the CDR3 gives the full variable domain: DTGVSQNPRHKITKRGQNVTFRCDPISEHNRLYWYRQTLGQGPEFLTYFQNEAQLEKSRLLSDRFSAERPKGSFSTLEIQRTEQGDSAMYLCASSSGVGTNYGYTFGSGTRLTVV.

This chain uses TRBV18 with TRBJ1-1; 7 bases line up with TRBD1. This CDR3 comprises 15 residues. Per the germline V gene, CDR1 is KGHSH and CDR2 is LQKENI. J was trimmed by 4 bases and V by 3 bases; bases with no gene match: 8. CDR3 in amino acids: CASSPRQGWTTEAFF. The CDR3 DNA follows: TGTGCCAGCTCACCCCGACAGGGATGGACCACTGAAGCTTTCTTT.

CDR3 sequence reads: CASSELGQGLDEQYF. CDR3 sequence (DNA): TGTGCCAGCAGTGAATTAGGACAGGGTTTGGACGAGCAGTACTTC. The chain uses TRBV6-1 and TRBJ2-7; 8 bases are shared with TRBD1. The ends lost 2 bases at V and 5 bases at J; junction bases unmatched: 8. The CDR3 loop spans 15 amino acids. The germline gives CDR1 MNHNS, CDR2 SASEGT.

The chain has TRBV14 and TRBJ1-1; tentatively, D is TRBD1 (5 bases). Looked up from germline, CDR1 is SGHDN and CDR2 is FVKESK. This CDR3 contains 13 residues. The germline V and J ends were trimmed by 4 bases and 11 bases, with 17 bases remaining between them. The CDR3 here is CASSLQVGAEAFF. The CDR3 nucleotides read TGTGCCAGCAGCCTACAGGTTGGGGCAGAGGCTTTCTTT.

This sequence joins TRBV20-1 and TRBJ1-1; TRBD1 matches at 7 bases. V lost 4 bases, J lost 8 bases, and 4 bases stayed unmatched. The length of the CDR3 is 11 residues. Germline values: CDR1 DFQATT, CDR2 SNEGSKA (reference sequence). The CDR3 DNA follows: TGCAGTGCTACCGAGACAGGGGAAGCTTTCTTT. Protein sequence: CSATETGEAFF.

V is TRBV7-9 and J is TRBJ1-3, with no clear D. Germline CDR1 SEHNR, CDR2 FQNEAQ (reference sequence). Trimming took off 6 bases at V and 9 bases at J, with 12 bases between the two ends. The CDR3 runs 12 residues. This chain's CDR3 is CASRSLAATIYF. The CDR3 DNA sequence: TGTGCCAGCAGGAGTCTCGCTGCCACCATATATTTT.

The chain employs TRBV25-1 and TRBJ2-5; the match to TRBD1 covers 12 bases. The length of the CDR3 is 17 residues. Germline V lookup: CDR1 MGHDK, CDR2 SYGVNS. With V trimmed by 3 bases and J by 5 bases, 10 bases remained unmatched. The CDR3 bases are TGTGCCAGCAGTGACCCTCCGGGGACAGGGGGCATGGAGACCCAGTACTTC. It specifies CASSDPPGTGGMETQYF.

The chain has TRBV19 and TRBJ2-5; 9 bases are a match to TRBD2. V shed 5 bases and J 3 bases; nucleotides not matched to a gene: 4. The CDR3 sequence is 14 residues long. Germline CDR1 and CDR2: LNHDA and SQIVND (reference sequence). The CDR3 region is CASSPGLAEETQYF. The CDR3 region has the DNA TGTGCCAGTAGTCCGGGACTAGCTGAAGAGACCCAGTACTTC.

The CDR3 region is CASAHRGIGDQPQHF. As DNA, the CDR3 is TGTGCCAGCGCTCACAGGGGAATAGGTGATCAGCCCCAGCATTTT. V and J are TRBV21-1 and TRBJ1-5; the table assigns TRBD1, which was not confirmed against the DNA. TRBV21-1 is recorded as a pseudogene. The CDR3 runs to 15 residues.

For the CDR3, the DNA is TGTGCCAGCATTCCTTCTGGGGGCAGGGGTTATCTGGAGACCCAGTACTTC. It codes for CASIPSGGRGYLETQYF. The chain joins TRBV27 to TRBJ2-5, with a tentative D call TRBD1 (6 bases). The CDR3 runs to 17 residues. Germline V gives CDR1 MNHEY, CDR2 SMNVEV (reference sequence). Between the trimmed V and J ends, which lost 7 bases and 5 bases, there was a span of 26 bases.

The genes are TRBV30 and TRBJ2-7, with 8 bases matching TRBD2. Germline values: CDR1 GTSNPN, CDR2 SVGIG (reference sequence). The CDR3 contains 14 residues. The V and J ends lost 1 base and 0 bases, in that order; junction bases with no gene match: 2. The CDR3 DNA follows: TGTGCCTGGAGTGCGGGAGGGAGCTCCTACGAGCAGTACTTC. Protein product: CAWSAGGSSYEQYF.

The CDR3 region is CASSPRTSVYNEQFF. As DNA, the CDR3 is TGTGCCAGCAGCCCCCGGACTAGCGTCTACAATGAGCAGTTCTTC. V is TRBV9 and J is TRBJ2-1, with 9 bases aligning to TRBD2. Germline V gives CDR1 SGDLS, CDR2 YYNGEE. The CDR3 is 15 amino acids. V shed 4 bases and J 3 bases; nucleotides not matched to a gene: 5.